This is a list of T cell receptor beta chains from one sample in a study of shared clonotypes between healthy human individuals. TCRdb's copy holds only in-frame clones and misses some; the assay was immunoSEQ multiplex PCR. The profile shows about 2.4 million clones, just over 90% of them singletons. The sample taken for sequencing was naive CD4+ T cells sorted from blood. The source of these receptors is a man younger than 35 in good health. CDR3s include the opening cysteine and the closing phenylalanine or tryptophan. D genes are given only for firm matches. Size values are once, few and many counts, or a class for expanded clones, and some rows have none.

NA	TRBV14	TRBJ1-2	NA	CASSQVSGGNYGYTF	TGTGCCAGCAGCCAAGTCTCCGGCGGGAACTATGGCTACACCTTC
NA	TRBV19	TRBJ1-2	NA	CASRTGTYGYTF	TGTGCCAGTAGGACAGGAACTTATGGCTACACCTTC
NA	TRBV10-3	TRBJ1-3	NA	CAISEPSSGNTIYF	TGTGCCATCAGTGAACCTAGCTCTGGAAACACCATATATTTT
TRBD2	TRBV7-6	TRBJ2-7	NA	CASSVLAGGRYEQYF	TGTGCCAGCAGCGTTCTAGCGGGGGGGCGGTACGAGCAGTACTTC
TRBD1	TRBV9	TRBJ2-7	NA	CASSVGTGNYEQYF	TGTGCCAGCAGCGTCGGGACAGGGAACTACGAGCAGTACTTC
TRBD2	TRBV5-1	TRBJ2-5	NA	CASRDTAGGETQYF	TGCGCCAGCCGAGACACCGCGGGAGGGGAGACCCAGTACTTC
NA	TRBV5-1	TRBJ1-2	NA	CASSLVGRTVYGYTF	TGCGCCAGCAGCTTGGTAGGACGTACTGTTTATGGCTACACCTTC
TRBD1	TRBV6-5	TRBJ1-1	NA	CASSHTQGATEAFF	TGTGCCAGCAGTCACACACAGGGGGCCACTGAAGCTTTCTTT
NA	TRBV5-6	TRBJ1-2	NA	CASSFKGSDYGYTF	TGTGCCAGCAGCTTTAAAGGGAGCGACTATGGCTACACCTTC
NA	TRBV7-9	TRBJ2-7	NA	CASSPGAIGGQYF	TGTGCCAGCAGCCCCGGGGCTATCGGGGGGCAGTACTTC
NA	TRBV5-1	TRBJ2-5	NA	CASSPILGGRVETQYF	TGCGCCAGCAGCCCGATATTGGGGGGGCGCGTCGAGACCCAGTACTTC
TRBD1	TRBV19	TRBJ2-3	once	CASRSGQGARDTQYF	TGTGCCAGTAGATCGGGACAGGGGGCGCGAGATACGCAGTATTTT
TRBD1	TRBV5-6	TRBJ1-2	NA	CASSLAGQGGFGITF	TGTGCCAGCAGCTTGGCTGGACAGGGCGGCTTCGGGATTACCTTC
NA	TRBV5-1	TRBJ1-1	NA	CASSSVQGIGAEAFF	TGCGCCAGCAGCAGCGTACAGGGTATAGGCGCTGAAGCTTTCTTT
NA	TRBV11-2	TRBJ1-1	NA	CASSFDNRVTEAFF	TGTGCCAGCAGCTTTGATAACAGGGTCACTGAAGCTTTCTTT
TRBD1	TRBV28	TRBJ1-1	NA	CASSSPLDRGTEAFF	TGTGCCAGCAGTTCACCCTTGGACAGGGGTACTGAAGCTTTCTTT
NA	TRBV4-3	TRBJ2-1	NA	CASSQGQWGDNEQFF	TGCGCCAGCAGCCAAGGACAGTGGGGGGACAATGAGCAGTTCTTC
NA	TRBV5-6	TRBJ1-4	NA	CASSSGRTNEKLFF	TGTGCCAGCAGCTCGGGACGGACTAATGAAAAACTGTTTTTT
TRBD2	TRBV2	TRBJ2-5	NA	CASGSGGAVETQYF	TGTGCCAGCGGGAGCGGGGGGGCCGTGGAGACCCAGTACTTC
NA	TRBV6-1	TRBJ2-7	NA	CASSGQGGRHKRAYEQYF	TGTGCCAGCAGTGGGCAAGGGGGAAGACATAAACGGGCCTACGAGCAGTACTTC
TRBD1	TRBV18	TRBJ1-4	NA	CASSRDRGIEKLFF	TGTGCCAGCTCCCGCGACAGGGGGATTGAAAAACTGTTTTTT
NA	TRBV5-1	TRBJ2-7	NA	CASSLGGPYEQYF	TGCGCCAGCAGCTTAGGGGGTCCGTACGAGCAGTACTTC
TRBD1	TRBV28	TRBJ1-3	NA	CASSFGTEIRHGNTIYF	TGTGCCAGCAGTTTCGGGACAGAGATCCGCCATGGAAACACCATATATTTT
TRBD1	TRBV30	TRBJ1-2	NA	CAWSPTGTGGGYTF	TGTGCCTGGAGTCCGACCGGGACAGGGGGAGGCTACACCTTC
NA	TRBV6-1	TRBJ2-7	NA	CASSSTPAYEQYF	TGTGCCAGCTCGTCGACTCCTGCCTACGAGCAGTACTTC
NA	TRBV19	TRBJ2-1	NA	CASSPREPYYNEQFF	TGTGCCAGTAGTCCACGGGAGCCCTACTACAATGAGCAGTTCTTC
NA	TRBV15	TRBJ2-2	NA	CATARGQSNTGELFF	TGTGCCACCGCAAGAGGACAGAGTAACACCGGGGAGCTGTTTTTT
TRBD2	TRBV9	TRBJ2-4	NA	CASSVSGTSGRAPAKNIQYF	TGTGCCAGCAGCGTCTCCGGGACTAGCGGGAGGGCCCCGGCCAAAAACATTCAGTACTTC
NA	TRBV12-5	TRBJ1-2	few	CASGRRARYGYTF	TGTGCTAGTGGCCGTAGAGCAAGGTATGGCTACACCTTC
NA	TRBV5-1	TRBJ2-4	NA	CASSLAVSDIQYF	TGCGCCAGCAGCTTGGCGGTTAGTGACATTCAGTACTTC
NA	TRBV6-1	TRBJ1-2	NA	CASSLTQGPYGYTF	TGTGCCAGCAGTCTCACACAGGGACCCTATGGCTACACCTTC
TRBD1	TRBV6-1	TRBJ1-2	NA	CASTGGAYGYTF	TGTGCCAGCACAGGGGGCGCTTACGGCTACACCTTC
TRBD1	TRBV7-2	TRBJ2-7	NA	CASSLTLGQGPREQYF	TGTGCCAGCAGCTTAACCCTGGGACAGGGACCGAGAGAGCAGTACTTC
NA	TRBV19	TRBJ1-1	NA	CASTPSLTPNTEAFF	TGTGCCAGTACCCCTTCGCTGACACCAAACACTGAAGCTTTCTTT
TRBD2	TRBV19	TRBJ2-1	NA	CASSTSGRGLGNEQFF	TGTGCCAGTAGTACTAGCGGGAGAGGGTTAGGGAATGAGCAGTTCTTC
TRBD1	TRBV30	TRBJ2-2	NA	CAWSGQGTGELFF	TGTGCCTGGAGTGGACAGGGTACCGGGGAGCTGTTTTTT
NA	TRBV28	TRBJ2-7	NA	CASSSAGASYEQYF	TGTGCCAGCAGTTCCGCGGGGGCCAGTTACGAGCAGTACTTC
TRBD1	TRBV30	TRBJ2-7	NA	CAWSRGQPYEQYF	TGTGCCTGGAGTCGGGGACAGCCCTACGAGCAGTACTTC
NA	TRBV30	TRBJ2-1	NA	CAWSVARNNEQFF	TGTGCCTGGAGTGTTGCCCGCAACAATGAGCAGTTCTTC
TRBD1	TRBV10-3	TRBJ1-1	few	CAISDGTGDTF	TGTGCCATCAGTGACGGGACAGGGGATACCTTT
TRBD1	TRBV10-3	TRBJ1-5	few	CAISAQGFLSQPQHF	TGTGCCATCAGCGCACAGGGGTTTCTAAGCCAGCCCCAGCATTTT
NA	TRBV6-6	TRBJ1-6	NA	CASLTVNSPLHF	TGTGCCAGCCTTACAGTTAATTCACCCCTCCACTTT
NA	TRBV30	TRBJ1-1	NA	CAWGPGSSGTEAFF	TGTGCCTGGGGTCCCGGGAGTTCGGGCACTGAAGCTTTCTTT
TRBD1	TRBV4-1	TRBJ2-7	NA	CASSQPGQGRYEQYF	TGCGCCAGCAGCCAACCCGGACAGGGAAGGTACGAGCAGTACTTC
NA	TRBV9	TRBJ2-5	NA	CASSVDADQETQYF	TGTGCCAGCAGCGTAGATGCAGACCAAGAGACCCAGTACTTC
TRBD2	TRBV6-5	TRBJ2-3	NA	CASRLTSGRTDTQYF	TGTGCCAGCAGACTTACTAGCGGACGCACAGATACGCAGTATTTT